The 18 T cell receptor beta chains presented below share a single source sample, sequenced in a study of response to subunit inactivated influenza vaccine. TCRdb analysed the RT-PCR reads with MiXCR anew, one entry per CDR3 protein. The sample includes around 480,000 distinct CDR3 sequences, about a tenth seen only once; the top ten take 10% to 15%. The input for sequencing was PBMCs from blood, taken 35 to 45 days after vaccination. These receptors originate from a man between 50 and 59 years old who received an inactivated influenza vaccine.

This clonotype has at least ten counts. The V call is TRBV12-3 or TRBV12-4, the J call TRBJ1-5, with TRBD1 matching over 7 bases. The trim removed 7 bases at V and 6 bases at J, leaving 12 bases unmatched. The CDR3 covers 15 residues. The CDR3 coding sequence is TGTGCCAGCACTCTCAGACAGGGTTTAAGTCAGCCCCAGCATTTT. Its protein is CASTLRQGLSQPQHF.

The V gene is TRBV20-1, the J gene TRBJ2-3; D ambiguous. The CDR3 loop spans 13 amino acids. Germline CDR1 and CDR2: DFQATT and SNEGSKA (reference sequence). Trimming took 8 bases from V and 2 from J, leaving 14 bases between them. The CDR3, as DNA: TGCAGTATACCCGTGGCACTCACAGATACGCAGTATTTT. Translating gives CSIPVALTDTQYF.

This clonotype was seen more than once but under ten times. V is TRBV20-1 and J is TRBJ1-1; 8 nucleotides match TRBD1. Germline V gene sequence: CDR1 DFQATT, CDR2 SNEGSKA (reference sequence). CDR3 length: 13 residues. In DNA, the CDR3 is TGCGGTTTTTCGGGGCAGGGGGCACTTGAAGCTTTCTTT. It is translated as CGFSGQGALEAFF.

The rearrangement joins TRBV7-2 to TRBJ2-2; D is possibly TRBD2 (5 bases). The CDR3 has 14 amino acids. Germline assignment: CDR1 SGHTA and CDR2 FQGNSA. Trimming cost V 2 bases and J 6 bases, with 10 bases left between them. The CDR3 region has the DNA TGTGCCAGCAGCTTATCCGAGGGATCCGGGGAGCTGTTTTTT. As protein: CASSLSEGSGELFF.

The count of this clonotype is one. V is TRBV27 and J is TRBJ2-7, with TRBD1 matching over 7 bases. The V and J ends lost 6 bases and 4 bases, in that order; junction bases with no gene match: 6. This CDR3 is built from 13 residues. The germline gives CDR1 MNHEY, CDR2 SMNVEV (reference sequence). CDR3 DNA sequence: TGTGCCAGCAGGGCCACAGGGGAATACGAGCAGTACTTC. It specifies CASRATGEYEQYF.

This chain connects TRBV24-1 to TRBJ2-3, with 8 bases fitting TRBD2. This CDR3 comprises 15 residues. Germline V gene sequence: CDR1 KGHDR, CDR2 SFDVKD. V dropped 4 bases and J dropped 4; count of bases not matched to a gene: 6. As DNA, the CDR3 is TGTGCCACCAGTGACAGCGGGAGAGCCGCAGATACGCAGTATTTT. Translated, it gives CATSDSGRAADTQYF.

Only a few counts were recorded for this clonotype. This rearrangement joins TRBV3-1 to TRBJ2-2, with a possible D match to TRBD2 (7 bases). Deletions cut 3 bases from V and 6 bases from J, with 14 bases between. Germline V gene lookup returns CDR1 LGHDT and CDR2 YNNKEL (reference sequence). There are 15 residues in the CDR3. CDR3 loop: CASSQGGLFAGELFF. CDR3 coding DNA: TGTGCCAGCAGCCAGGGGGGGCTATTCGCCGGGGAGCTGTTTTTT.

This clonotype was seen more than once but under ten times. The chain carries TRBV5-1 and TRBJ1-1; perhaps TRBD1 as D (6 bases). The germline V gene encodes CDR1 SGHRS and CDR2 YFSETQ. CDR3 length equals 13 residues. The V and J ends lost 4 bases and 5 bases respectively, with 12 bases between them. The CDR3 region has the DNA TGCGCCAGCAGCCAGGGGCAATATACTGAAGCTTTCTTT. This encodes CASSQGQYTEAFF.

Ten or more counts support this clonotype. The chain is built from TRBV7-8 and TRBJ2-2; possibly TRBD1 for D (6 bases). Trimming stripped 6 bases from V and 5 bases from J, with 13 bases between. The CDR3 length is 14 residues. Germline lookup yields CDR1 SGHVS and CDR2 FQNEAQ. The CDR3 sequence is CASSQTGSTGELFF. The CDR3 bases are TGTGCCAGCAGTCAAACAGGGTCAACCGGGGAGCTGTTTTTT.

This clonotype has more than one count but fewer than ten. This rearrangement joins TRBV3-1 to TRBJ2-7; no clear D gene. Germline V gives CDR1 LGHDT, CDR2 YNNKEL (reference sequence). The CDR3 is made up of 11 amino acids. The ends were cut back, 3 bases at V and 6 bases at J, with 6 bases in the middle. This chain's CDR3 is CASSQFSEQYF. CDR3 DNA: TGTGCCAGCAGCCAGTTTAGCGAGCAGTACTTC.

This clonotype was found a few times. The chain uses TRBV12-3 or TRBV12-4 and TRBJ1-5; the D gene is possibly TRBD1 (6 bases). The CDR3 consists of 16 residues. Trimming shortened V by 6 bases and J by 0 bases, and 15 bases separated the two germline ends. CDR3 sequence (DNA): TGTGCCAGCAGCTTGAGGGGGAGCTATAGCAATCAGCCCCAGCATTTT. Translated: CASSLRGSYSNQPQHF.

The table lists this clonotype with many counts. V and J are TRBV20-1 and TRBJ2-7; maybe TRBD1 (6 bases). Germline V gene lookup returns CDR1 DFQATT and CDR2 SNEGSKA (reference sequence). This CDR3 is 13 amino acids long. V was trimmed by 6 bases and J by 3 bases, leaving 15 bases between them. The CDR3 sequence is CSATQGWSYEQYF. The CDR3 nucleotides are TGCAGTGCAACACAGGGTTGGAGCTACGAGCAGTACTTC.

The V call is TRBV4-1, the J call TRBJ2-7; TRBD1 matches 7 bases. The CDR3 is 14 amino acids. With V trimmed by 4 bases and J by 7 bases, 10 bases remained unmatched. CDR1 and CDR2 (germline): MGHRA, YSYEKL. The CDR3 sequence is CASSRTGAAAEQYF. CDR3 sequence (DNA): TGCGCCAGCAGCCGAACAGGGGCAGCGGCTGAGCAGTACTTC.

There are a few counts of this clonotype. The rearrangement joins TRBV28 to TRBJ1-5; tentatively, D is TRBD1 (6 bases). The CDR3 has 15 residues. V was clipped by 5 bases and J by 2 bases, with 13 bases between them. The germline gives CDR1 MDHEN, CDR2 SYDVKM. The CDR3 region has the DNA TGTGCCAGCAGTATCGCCTCAGGGGGCAATCAGCCCCAGCATTTT. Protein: CASSIASGGNQPQHF.

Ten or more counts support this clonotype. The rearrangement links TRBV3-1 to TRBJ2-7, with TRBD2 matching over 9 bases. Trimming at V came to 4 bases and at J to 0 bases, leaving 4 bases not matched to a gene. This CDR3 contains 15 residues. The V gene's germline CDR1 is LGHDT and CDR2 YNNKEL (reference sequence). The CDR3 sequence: CASSLLAGVSYEQYF. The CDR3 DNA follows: TGTGCCAGCAGCCTCTTAGCGGGGGTCTCCTACGAGCAGTACTTC.

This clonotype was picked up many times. The DNA for the CDR3 is TGTGCCAGCAGCGCAGGGGAAGGAGGGGCCAACGTCCTGACTTTC. Translating gives CASSAGEGGANVLTF. V usage is TRBV7-2 and J usage is TRBJ2-6; perhaps TRBD1 as D (6 bases). The germline CDR1 and CDR2 sequences are SGHTA and FQGNSA. V lost 5 bases and J 4 bases, leaving 12 bases between the germline ends. The CDR3 is 15 residues long.

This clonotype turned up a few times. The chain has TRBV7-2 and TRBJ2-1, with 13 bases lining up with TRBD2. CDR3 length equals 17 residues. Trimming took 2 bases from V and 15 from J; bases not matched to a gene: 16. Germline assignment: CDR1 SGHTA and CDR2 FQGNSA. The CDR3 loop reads CASSLTRTSGGPTRGFF. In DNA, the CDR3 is TGTGCCAGCAGCTTAACCCGGACTAGCGGGGGCCCTACCAGGGGGTTCTTC.

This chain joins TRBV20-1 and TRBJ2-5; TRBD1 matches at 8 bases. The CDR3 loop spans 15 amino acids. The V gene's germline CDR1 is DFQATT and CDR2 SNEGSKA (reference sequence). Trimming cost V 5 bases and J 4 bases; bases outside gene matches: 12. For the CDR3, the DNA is TGCAGTGCTCCGTTCGCCGGACAGGGTGGAGAGACCCAGTACTTC. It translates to CSAPFAGQGGETQYF.